Listed below are T cell receptor beta chains from one sample, sequenced in a study of blood T cell repertoires in COVID-19. The repertoire was sequenced with immunoSEQ multiplex PCR; TCRdb's copy has only in-frame clones and lacks some. The sample lists approximately 250,000 clones; about 86% were seen once. The sequenced sample consisted of peripheral blood. Source of these receptors: a young man with active or convalescent COVID-19. Both conserved end residues are part of each CDR3. A D gene is named only where the DNA matches it firmly.

v_gene: TRBV7-9
j_gene: TRBJ1-1
len: 14
d_gene: TRBD1
CDR3aa: CASSLEGTGVEAFF
CDR3nt: TGTGCCAGCAGCTTAGAGGGGACAGGGGTTGAAGCTTTCTTT

v_gene: TRBV7-9
j_gene: TRBJ2-7
len: 13
d_gene: NA
CDR3aa: CASSFRGPYEQYF
CDR3nt: TGTGCCAGCAGCTTCCGGGGTCCCTACGAGCAGTACTTC

v_gene: TRBV30
j_gene: TRBJ1-6
len: 13
d_gene: NA
CDR3aa: CASSGQFNSPLHF
CDR3nt: TGTGCCTCCTCAGGGCAGTTTAATTCACCCCTCCACTTT

v_gene: TRBV6-5
j_gene: TRBJ1-2
len: 15
d_gene: NA
CDR3aa: CASSYSSGNNYGYTF
CDR3nt: TGTGCCAGCAGTTACTCTTCAGGGAATAACTATGGCTACACCTTC

v_gene: TRBV20-1
j_gene: TRBJ1-1
len: 14
d_gene: TRBD1
CDR3aa: CSASATGPGTEAFF
CDR3nt: TGCAGTGCTAGTGCGACAGGGCCTGGGACTGAAGCTTTCTTT

v_gene: TRBV18
j_gene: TRBJ1-6
len: 14
d_gene: TRBD1
CDR3aa: CASRRDRDNSPLHF
CDR3nt: TGTGCCAGCCGCCGGGACAGAGATAATTCACCCCTCCACTTT

v_gene: TRBV18
j_gene: TRBJ1-1
len: 13
d_gene: NA
CDR3aa: CASSPSQSTEAFF
CDR3nt: TGTGCCAGCTCACCCTCCCAGTCCACTGAAGCTTTCTTT

v_gene: TRBV12-3/TRBV12-4
j_gene: TRBJ2-1
len: 12
d_gene: NA
CDR3aa: CASSLNIHEQFF
CDR3nt: TGTGCCAGCAGTTTAAATATCCATGAGCAGTTCTTC

v_gene: TRBV18
j_gene: TRBJ1-5
len: 13
d_gene: NA
CDR3aa: CASSPLENQPQHF
CDR3nt: TGTGCCAGCTCACCCCTGGAGAATCAGCCCCAGCATTTT

v_gene: TRBV18
j_gene: TRBJ2-1
len: 13
d_gene: TRBD1
CDR3aa: CASSNRGGDEQFF
CDR3nt: TGTGCCAGCTCAAACAGGGGTGGGGATGAGCAGTTCTTC

v_gene: TRBV14
j_gene: TRBJ1-2
len: 13
d_gene: TRBD1
CDR3aa: CASSPRQGAGYTF
CDR3nt: TGTGCCAGCAGCCCCCGACAGGGTGCCGGCTACACCTTC

v_gene: TRBV5-4
j_gene: TRBJ1-4
len: 14
d_gene: NA
CDR3aa: CASSKTGENEKLFF
CDR3nt: TGTGCCAGCAGCAAAACGGGAGAAAATGAAAAACTGTTTTTT

v_gene: TRBV7-3
j_gene: TRBJ1-3
len: 15
d_gene: NA
CDR3aa: CASSLDGSSGNTIYF
CDR3nt: TGTGCCAGCAGCCTGGACGGGAGCTCTGGAAACACCATATATTTT

v_gene: TRBV15
j_gene: TRBJ2-2
len: 15
d_gene: NA
CDR3aa: CATSTLNRVAGELFF
CDR3nt: TGTGCCACCAGCACCCTGAACAGGGTCGCCGGGGAGCTGTTTTTT

v_gene: TRBV30
j_gene: TRBJ2-1
len: 14
d_gene: TRBD2
CDR3aa: CAWLTSGGRNEQFF
CDR3nt: TGTGCCTGGCTCACTAGCGGGGGTCGGAATGAGCAGTTCTTC